This T cell receptor (beta chain) was sequenced in a study of blood T cell repertoires in COVID-19. Study summary: COVID-19 samples, acute and convalescent, were from the United States, Italy and Spain. The analysed material was cDNA or gDNA that came from T cells, B-cell-depleted T cells, or PBMCs.

This clone was detected only once. Authors' data handling: Counts of nucleated cells, estimated from reference gene primer amplification, were obtained. Produced via immunoSEQ multiplex PCR; TCRdb's table is partial and in-frame only. The DNA gave D and trimming, while V, J and clone size come from that table. The sample yields about 330,000 clones, over 70% seen once. The sample was peripheral blood. This TCR derives from a woman aged 50 to 60 with acute or convalescent COVID-19.

CDR3 protein: CATRRDRNTEAFF. The DNA of the CDR3 is TGTGCCACCAGGAGGGACAGGAACACTGAAGCTTTCTTT. This chain connects TRBV15 to TRBJ1-1; 7 bases are a match to TRBD1. The CDR3 is made up of 13 amino acids. V shed 6 bases and J 1 base; nucleotides not matched to a gene: 2. From germline, CDR1 is LNHNV and CDR2 YYDKDF (reference sequence). The whole variable domain, filled in from reference TRBV15 and TRBJ1-1, reads DAMVIQNPRYQVTQFGKPVTLSCSQTLNHNVMYWYQQKSSQAPKLLFHYYDKDFNNEADTPDNFQSRRPNTSFCFLDIRSPGLGDTAMYLCATRRDRNTEAFFGQGTRLTVV.